Given below is one TCR beta chain in context. Its antigen is still unknown. This sample stems from a study of T cells in narcolepsy. Study-wide background: Enrolled donors included narcolepsy type 1 or type 2 patients and healthy controls.

TCRdb keeps only in-frame clones here, not all; method: immunoSEQ multiplex PCR. The sample records about 40,000 clones, approximately 88% being singletons. Study-wide results and caveats: Blood of same and different patients, but not healthy controls, reportedly held recurring autoreactive clonotypes. Comparing one patient's CSF and blood CD4+ clonotypes highlighted HCRT- and TRIB2-specific autoreactive clonotypes. Autoreactive clone sequences were missing from some blood memory CD4+ repertoires.

CDR1 is MNHEY, CDR2 SVGAGI, per germline. After removal of 6 bases from V and 0 bases from J, the junction contained 8 bases not matched to a gene. CDR3 length: 15 amino acids. The sequenced material came from CD45RA- memory CD4+ T cells from PBMCs. The chain recombines TRBV6-5 with TRBJ2-7, with 7 bases aligning to TRBD1. This TCR was sampled from a human donor with narcolepsy. Written as DNA, the CDR3 is TGTGCCAGCAGCCCCGGGACAGCCAACTCCTACGAGCAGTACTTC. It specifies CASSPGTANSYEQYF.